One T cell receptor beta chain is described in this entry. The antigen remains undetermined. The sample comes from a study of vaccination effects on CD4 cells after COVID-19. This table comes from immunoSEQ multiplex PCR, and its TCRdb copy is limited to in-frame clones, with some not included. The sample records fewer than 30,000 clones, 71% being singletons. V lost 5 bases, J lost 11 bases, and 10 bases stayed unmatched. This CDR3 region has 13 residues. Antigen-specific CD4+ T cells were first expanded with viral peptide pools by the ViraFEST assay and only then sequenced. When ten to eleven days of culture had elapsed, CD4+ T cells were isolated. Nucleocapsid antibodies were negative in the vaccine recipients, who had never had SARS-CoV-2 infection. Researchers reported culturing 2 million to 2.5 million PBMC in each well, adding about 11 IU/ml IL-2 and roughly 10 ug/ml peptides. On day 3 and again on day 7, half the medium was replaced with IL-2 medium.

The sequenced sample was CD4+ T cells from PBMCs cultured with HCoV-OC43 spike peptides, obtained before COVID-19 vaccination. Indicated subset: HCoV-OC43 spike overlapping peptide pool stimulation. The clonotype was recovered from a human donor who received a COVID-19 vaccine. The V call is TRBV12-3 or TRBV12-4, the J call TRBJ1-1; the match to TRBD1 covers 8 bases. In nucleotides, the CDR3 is TGTGCCAGCAGTCCGCCGGACAGGGAGAGGGCTTTCTTT. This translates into CASSPPDRERAFF.